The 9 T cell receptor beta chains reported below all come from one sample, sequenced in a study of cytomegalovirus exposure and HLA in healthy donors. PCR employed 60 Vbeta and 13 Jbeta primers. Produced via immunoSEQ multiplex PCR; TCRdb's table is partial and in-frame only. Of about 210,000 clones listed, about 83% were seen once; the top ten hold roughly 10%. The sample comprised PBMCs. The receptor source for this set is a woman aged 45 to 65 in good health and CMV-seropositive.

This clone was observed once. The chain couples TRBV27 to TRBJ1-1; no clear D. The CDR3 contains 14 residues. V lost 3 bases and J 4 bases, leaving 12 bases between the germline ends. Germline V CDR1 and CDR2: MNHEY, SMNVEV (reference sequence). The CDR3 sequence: CASSLMSRVTEAFF. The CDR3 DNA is TGTGCCAGCAGTTTGATGAGTCGTGTCACTGAAGCTTTCTTT.

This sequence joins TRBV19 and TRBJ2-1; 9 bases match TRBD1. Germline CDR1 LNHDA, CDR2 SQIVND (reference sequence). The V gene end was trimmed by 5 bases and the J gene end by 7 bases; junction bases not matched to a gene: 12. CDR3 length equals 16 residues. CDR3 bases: TGTGCCAGTAGTGTGAATACAGGGGGCGATCTGAATGAGCAGTTCTTC. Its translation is CASSVNTGGDLNEQFF.

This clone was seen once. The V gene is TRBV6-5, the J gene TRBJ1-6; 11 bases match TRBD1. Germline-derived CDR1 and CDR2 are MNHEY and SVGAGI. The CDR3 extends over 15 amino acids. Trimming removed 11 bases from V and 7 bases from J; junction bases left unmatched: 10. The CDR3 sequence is CASRTGGAWNSPLHF. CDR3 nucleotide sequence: TGTGCCTCCCGGACAGGGGGCGCTTGGAATTCACCCCTCCACTTT.

The CDR3: CASSLADHSVVQFF. CDR3 DNA: TGTGCCAGCAGCTTGGCCGATCACTCGGTAGTGCAGTTCTTC. The chain employs TRBV5-5 and TRBJ2-1; the D is unclear. CDR1 and CDR2 (germline): SGHKS, YYEKEE (reference sequence). This CDR3 comprises 14 residues. V was cut by 0 bases and J by 12 bases, with 16 bases left in between.

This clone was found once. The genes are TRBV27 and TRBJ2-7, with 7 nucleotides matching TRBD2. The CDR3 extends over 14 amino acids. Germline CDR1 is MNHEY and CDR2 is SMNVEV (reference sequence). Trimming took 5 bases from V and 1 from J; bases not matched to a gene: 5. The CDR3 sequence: CASSQWGGSYEQYF. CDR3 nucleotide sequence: TGTGCCAGCAGTCAATGGGGGGGGTCCTACGAGCAGTACTTC.

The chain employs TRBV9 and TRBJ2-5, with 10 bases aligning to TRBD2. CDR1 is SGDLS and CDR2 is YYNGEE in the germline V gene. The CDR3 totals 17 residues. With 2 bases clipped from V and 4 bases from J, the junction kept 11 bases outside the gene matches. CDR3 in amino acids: CASSVGSGGAVRETQYF. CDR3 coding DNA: TGTGCCAGCAGCGTCGGAAGCGGGGGGGCGGTGAGAGAGACCCAGTACTTC.

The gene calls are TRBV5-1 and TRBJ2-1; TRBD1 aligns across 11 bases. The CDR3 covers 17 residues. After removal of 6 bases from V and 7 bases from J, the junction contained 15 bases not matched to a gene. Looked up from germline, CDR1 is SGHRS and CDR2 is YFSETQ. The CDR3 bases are TGCGCCAGCATCGAATGGCCGCCCGGACAGGGGGCGAATGAGCAGTTCTTC. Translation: CASIEWPPGQGANEQFF. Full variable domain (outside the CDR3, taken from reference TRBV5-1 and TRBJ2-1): KAGVTQTPRYLIKTRGQQVTLSCSPISGHRSVSWYQQTPGQGLQFLFEYFSETQRNKGNFPGRFSGRQFSNSRSEMNVSTLELGDSALYLCASIEWPPGQGANEQFFGPGTRLTVL.

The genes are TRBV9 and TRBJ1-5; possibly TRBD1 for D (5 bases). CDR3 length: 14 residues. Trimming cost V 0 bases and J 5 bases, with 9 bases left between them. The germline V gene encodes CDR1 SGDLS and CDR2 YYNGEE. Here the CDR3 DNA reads TGTGCCAGCAGCGTAGAGGACAAAGATCAGCCCCAGCATTTT. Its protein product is CASSVEDKDQPQHF.

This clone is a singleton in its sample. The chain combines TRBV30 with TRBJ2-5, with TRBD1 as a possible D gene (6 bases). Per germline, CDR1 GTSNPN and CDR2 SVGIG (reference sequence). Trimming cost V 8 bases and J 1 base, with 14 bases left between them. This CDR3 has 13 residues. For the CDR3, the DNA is TGTGCCCGATCGGGACAAATCCAAGAGACCCAGTACTTC. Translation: CARSGQIQETQYF.